This T cell receptor beta chain was recovered during a study of cytomegalovirus exposure and HLA in healthy donors. Study details: An earlier analysis found some 100 million unique TCR beta sequences from approximately 190 million T cells.

Primers included in the PCR were 60 Vbeta and 13 Jbeta primers. Profiled with immunoSEQ multiplex PCR; TCRdb holds only in-frame clones, not every one. Among 100,000 to 150,000 clones listed, about 74% were seen once. Notes on this clone: Its specificity is not known.

Regarding the study as a whole: Several of the most significant clusters appeared linked to common viral pathogens, based on a later analysis.

Trimming removed 0 bases from V and 7 bases from J, with 13 bases in between. The CDR3 is 15 residues long. Germline V CDR1 and CDR2: SGHRS, YFSETQ. The chain is built from TRBV5-1 and TRBJ2-2, with D uncertain. This TCR came from a man aged 35-49 years in good health and CMV-seropositive. Sequences were obtained from PBMCs. DNA for the CDR3: TGCGCCAGCAGCTTGGAACCCCCTCAACTCGGGGAGCTGTTTTTT. As protein: CASSLEPPQLGELFF.